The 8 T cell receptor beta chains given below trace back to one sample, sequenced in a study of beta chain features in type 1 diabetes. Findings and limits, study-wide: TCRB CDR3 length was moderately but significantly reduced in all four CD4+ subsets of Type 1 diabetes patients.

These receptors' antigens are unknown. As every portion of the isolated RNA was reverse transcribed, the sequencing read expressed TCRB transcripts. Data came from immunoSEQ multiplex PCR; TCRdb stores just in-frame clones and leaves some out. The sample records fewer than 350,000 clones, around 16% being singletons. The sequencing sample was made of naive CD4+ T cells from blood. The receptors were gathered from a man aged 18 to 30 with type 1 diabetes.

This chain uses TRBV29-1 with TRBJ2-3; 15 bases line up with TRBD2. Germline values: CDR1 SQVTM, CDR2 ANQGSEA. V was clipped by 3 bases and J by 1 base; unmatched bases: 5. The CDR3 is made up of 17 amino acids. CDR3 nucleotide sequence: TGCAGCGTTGAGGGGACTAGCGGGGGGACCGGCACAGATACGCAGTATTTT. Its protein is CSVEGTSGGTGTDTQYF.

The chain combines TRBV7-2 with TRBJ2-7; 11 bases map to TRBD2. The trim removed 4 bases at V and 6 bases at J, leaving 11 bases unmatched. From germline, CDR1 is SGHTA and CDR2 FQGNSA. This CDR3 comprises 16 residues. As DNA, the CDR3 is TGTGCCAGCAGCTCAACCGGGACTAGCGGTTCTCTCGAGCAGTACTTC. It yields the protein CASSSTGTSGSLEQYF.

CDR3 amino acids: CASSLPQAGSLHEQYF. The CDR3, as DNA: TGTGCCAGCAGTTTACCCCAAGCGGGAAGCCTCCACGAGCAGTACTTC. J is TRBJ2-7 and V is TRBV28; 7 positions match TRBD2. The CDR3 sequence is 16 residues long. From germline, CDR1 is MDHEN and CDR2 SYDVKM. The ends lost 2 bases at V and 5 bases at J; junction bases unmatched: 12.

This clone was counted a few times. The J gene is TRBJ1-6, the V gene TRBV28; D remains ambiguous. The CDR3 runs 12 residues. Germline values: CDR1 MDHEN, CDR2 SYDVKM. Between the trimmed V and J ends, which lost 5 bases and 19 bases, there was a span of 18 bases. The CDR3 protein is CASSTSGVSIHF. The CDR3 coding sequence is TGTGCCAGCAGTACATCGGGAGTCTCTATTCACTTT.

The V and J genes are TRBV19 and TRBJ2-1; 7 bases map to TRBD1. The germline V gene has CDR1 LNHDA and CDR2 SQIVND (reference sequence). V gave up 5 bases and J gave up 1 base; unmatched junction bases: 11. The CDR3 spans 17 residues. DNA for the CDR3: TGTGCCAGTAGTGCCCGACAGGGAATTAGATCCTACAATGAGCAGTTCTTC. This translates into CASSARQGIRSYNEQFF.

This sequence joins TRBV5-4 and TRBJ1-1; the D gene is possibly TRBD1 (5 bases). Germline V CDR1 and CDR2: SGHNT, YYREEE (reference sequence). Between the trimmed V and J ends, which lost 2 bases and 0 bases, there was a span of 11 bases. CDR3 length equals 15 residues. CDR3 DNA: TGTGCCAGCAGCTTTGGACACAACTTGAACACTGAAGCTTTCTTT. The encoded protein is CASSFGHNLNTEAFF.

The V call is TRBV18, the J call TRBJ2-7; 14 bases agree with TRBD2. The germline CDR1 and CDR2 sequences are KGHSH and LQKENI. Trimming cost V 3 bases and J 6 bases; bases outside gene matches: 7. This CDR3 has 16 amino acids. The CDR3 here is CASSPPGTSGSPEQYF. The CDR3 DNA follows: TGTGCCAGCTCACCGCCTGGGACTAGCGGGAGCCCCGAGCAGTACTTC.

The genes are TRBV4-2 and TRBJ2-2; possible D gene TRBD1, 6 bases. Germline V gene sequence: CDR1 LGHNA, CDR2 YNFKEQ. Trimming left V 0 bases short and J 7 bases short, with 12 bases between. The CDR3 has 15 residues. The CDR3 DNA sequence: TGTGCCAGCAGCCAAGATACAGGGTCGTACGGGGAGCTGTTTTTT. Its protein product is CASSQDTGSYGELFF.